This TCR beta chain appears in the sequencing data of a study of T cells in narcolepsy (dated by TCRdb to the late 2010s). About the study as a whole: Patients with narcolepsy type 1 or type 2 (NT1, NT2) were enrolled in the study together with healthy control donors. To look for autoreactive T cells in narcolepsy patients that target self-antigens of hypocretin neurons (hypocretin, TRIB2), the study used TCR Vbeta sequencing to follow clonotypes in blood and CSF.

The library relied on the immunoSEQ multiplex PCR assay. Held by TCRdb, this immuneACCESS table contains in-frame sequences only and omits some clones. Under half of the omission traces to an unresolved V gene where checked; the cause of the rest is unknown. The sample profile shows about 35,000 clones; approximately 90% of them were found once. Jointly, the top ten make up approximately 0.8% of the sample. For TCR Vbeta sequencing, memory CD4+ T cells were sorted ex vivo from the peripheral blood of both healthy controls and narcolepsy patients. The CDR3 sequence holds 17 residues, the cysteine and phenylalanine included. Of all the DNA, just the CDR3 is kept, 51 bases in frame from base 1. Sequences MDHEN (CDR1) and SYDVKM (CDR2) are obtained from the germline V gene. Trimming at the junction amounts to 2 bases on V and 2 bases on J, and the germline ends lie 16 bases apart. Overall results and qualifications from the work: No sequences matching autoreactive T cell clones were contained in some blood memory CD4+ repertoires from patients and controls. Numbers of sequenced blood memory CD4+ clonotypes were comparable, averaging approximately 40,000 in patients and about 33,000 in controls. Autoreactive clonotypes were reported to be detected serially in the blood of the same patients and of different patients, but not in the blood of healthy controls. In plots comparing CSF and blood CD4+ T cell clonotypes from the same patient, HCRT-specific and TRIB2-specific autoreactive clonotypes were highlighted.

On this clone: The antigen it recognizes is unknown. Base qualities are missing; no much larger clone stands one base away.

The sample consisted of CD45RA- memory CD4+ T cells from PBMCs. This sample's cell subset or site label indicates: memory T cells sorted ex vivo from peripheral blood. This chain is built from TRBV28 and TRBJ1-3; a tentative D match to TRBD1 spans 5 bases. This receptor was taken from a human donor with narcolepsy. The DNA reads TGTGCCAGCAGTTTAATCCAGGGCTCTACTGCTGGAAACACCATATATTTT. This gives the protein CASSLIQGSTAGNTIYF.